This TCR beta chain was recorded in a study of cytotoxic CD8 clonotypes in ibrutinib-treated CLL (dated by TCRdb to about 2021). With regard to the full study: In this cohort, about 15 patients were treatment-naive and roughly 10 were relapsed/refractory, while around 18 had unmutated IGHV. Responses were partial in some 24 patients and complete in 2; after median approximately 67 months follow-up, some 15 stayed in remission and some twelve progressed. Samples at response were collected after a median of 12 months of treatment, with a range of about 6 to 40 months. Samples averaged roughly 260,000 productive templates and around 91,000 productive rearrangements. Of the approximately 86 people in the trial, approximately 24 had longitudinal samples available. Cryopreserved peripheral blood mononuclear cells were collected at three points: before therapy, at response, and at either sustained remission or disease progression. All remission and progressive disease samples were collected while patients were still receiving ibrutinib. What the work shows at the level of the full study, not this receptor alone: Lymph node repertoires were not examined, and the timing of sampling was not matched between patients in sustained remission and those whose disease progressed. Public clonotypes were found to be uncommon and were observed to contract or remain stable during treatment; the increase in clonality was shown to reflect expansion of private clonotypes at ibrutinib response. Baseline clonality was found to be higher than that of age-matched healthy donors and was strongly correlated with circulating CD8+ T-cell counts. Clonality rose at ibrutinib response, remained stable during sustained remission, and dropped back toward baseline at progression.

Worth noting for this clone: Its antigen is still unknown. Base qualities are missing; no much larger clone stands one base away.

V ends up 6 bases short and J 3 bases short, with an unmatched junction base count of 8. The CDR3 covers 15 residues, taking in both the cysteine and the phenylalanine. Only CDR3 DNA is held: 45 bases, read in frame from base 1. From the germline V gene, CDR1 is MDHEN and CDR2 is SYDVKM. On a MiSeq, deep resolution sequencing aimed for a depth between 1 in 1 million and 1 in 200,000 T cells, with each clonotype covered around 10x on average. TCR beta libraries were generated with the immunoSEQ hsTCRB Kit. Per the source publication's procedure: ImmunoSEQ Data Assistant and ImmunoSEQ Analyzer were used for data analysis, and V, D and J genes were assigned according to IMGT definitions. Clonality, which ranges from 0 to 1, was calculated as one minus the normalized Shannon entropy of productive rearrangement frequencies. Only overrepresented clonotypes making up at least 0.05% of each patient's repertoire were included in the public clonotype analysis. Thirteen repertoires from age-matched healthy donors, obtained from immuneACCESS, served as clonality controls. What TCRdb holds here is the immuneACCESS table cut down to in-frame rearrangements. Part of the clones is not present; checked against another copy, under half of the missing clones reflect an unresolved V gene, and the others are unexplained. V and J calls and clone size are those listed in that table; D and trimming were worked out from the DNA. The sample has about 25,000 clones on record, about 67% of them singletons. Approximately 46% of the sample rests with the top ten.

Read against the paper, the sample's time point label means: about twelve months on ibrutinib. For TCR beta library preparation, 1.5 to 2 micrograms of genomic DNA were isolated from cryopreserved PBMCs. High-throughput TCR beta sequencing was performed on longitudinal blood samples from CLL patients receiving ibrutinib monotherapy. The patients took part in an open-label, single-center phase 2 trial of ibrutinib monotherapy. The receptor comes from a human donor with chronic lymphocytic leukemia. This specimen was PBMCs, taken after 12 months of ibrutinib treatment. The chain links TRBV28 with TRBJ1-3; 7 of the junction bases match TRBD1. The DNA reads as follows: TGTGCCAGCAGAAGGACAGGCCAAGTTGGAAACACCATATATTTT. Translated, this is CASRRTGQVGNTIYF.